This T cell receptor (beta chain) derives from a study of T cell responses to AZD1222 COVID-19 vaccine. Study results and caveats: The study found Spike-specific TCR breadth and depth rose after two AZD1222 doses. Repertoires were sampled only after the peak T cell response. At 160-218 and 743-854, vaccine-associated CD4 TCRs were dominant, and they spanned spike.

Repertoires were generated with immunoSEQ multiplex PCR, while TCRdb's copy carries only in-frame clones and drops some. This sample carries roughly 150,000 clones, about 90% of them seen once, and the ten largest clones take roughly 4.7%. The V gene's germline CDR1 is MNHEY and CDR2 SVGAGI. V lost 0 bases to trimming and J lost 5 bases, with 11 bases between them. The length of the CDR3 is 15 residues. Regarding this clone: Its antigen is currently unknown.

The TCR originated in an adult in good health. The rearrangement uses TRBV6-5 and TRBJ2-1, with D possibly called TRBD1 or TRBD2 (5 bases each). The source was peripheral blood, collected on day 0 of AZD1222 vaccination. CDR3 sequence reads: CASSYSTGRDNEQFF. Written as DNA, the CDR3 is TGTGCCAGCAGTTACTCAACGGGGCGGGACAATGAGCAGTTCTTC.